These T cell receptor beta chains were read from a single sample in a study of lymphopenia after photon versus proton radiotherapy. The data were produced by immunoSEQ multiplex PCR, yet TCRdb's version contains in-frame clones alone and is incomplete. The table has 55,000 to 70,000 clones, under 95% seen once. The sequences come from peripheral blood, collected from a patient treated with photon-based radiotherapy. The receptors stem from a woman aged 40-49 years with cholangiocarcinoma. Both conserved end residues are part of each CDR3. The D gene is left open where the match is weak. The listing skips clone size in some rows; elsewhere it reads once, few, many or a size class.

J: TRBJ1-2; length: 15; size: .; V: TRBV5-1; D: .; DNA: TGCGCCAGCAGCCTGGACGGACGATCCAACTATGGCTACACCTTC; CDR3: CASSLDGRSNYGYTF
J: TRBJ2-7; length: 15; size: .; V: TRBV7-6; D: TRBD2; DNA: TGTGCCAGCAGCTTCCAAGCGGGAGGGTGGCACGAGCAGTACTTC; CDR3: CASSFQAGGWHEQYF
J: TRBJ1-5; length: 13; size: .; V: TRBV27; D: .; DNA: TGTGCCAGCAGTCCCGCGGGGTTCCAGCCCCAGCATTTT; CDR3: CASSPAGFQPQHF
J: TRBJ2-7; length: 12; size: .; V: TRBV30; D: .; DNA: TGTGCCTGGAGTTCCTCGGGTGACGAGCAGTACTTC; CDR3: CAWSSSGDEQYF
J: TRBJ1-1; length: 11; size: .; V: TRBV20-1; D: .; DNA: TGCAGTGCTAGTCCGGGAGTCAGGGCTTTCTTT; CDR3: CSASPGVRAFF
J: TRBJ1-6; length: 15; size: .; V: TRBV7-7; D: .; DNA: TGTGCTAGCAGCTTAGAAGGGGGTCCGGATTCACCCCTCCACTTT; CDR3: CASSLEGGPDSPLHF
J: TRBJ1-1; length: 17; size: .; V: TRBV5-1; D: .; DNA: TGCGCCAGCAGCTCGGGGCTGAGACCGGGCCCTGCCACTGAAGCTTTCTTT; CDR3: CASSSGLRPGPATEAFF
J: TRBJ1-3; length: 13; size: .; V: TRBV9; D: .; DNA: TGTGCCAGCAGCGTAGAATCTGGAAACACCATATATTTT; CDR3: CASSVESGNTIYF
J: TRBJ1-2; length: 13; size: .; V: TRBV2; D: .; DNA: TGTGCCAGCAGCCCCGGATTAGATCGTGGCTACACCTTC; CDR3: CASSPGLDRGYTF
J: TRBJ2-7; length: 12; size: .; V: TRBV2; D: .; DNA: TGTGCCAGCAGTGACAGGGGCGGCGAGCAGTACTTC; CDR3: CASSDRGGEQYF
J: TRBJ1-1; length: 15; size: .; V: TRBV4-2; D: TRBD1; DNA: TGTGCCAGCAGCCTATCCTTGGACAGGGCCACTGAAGCTTTCTTT; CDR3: CASSLSLDRATEAFF
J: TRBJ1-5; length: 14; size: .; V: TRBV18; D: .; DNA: TGTGCCAGCTCACCCCAGGGAAGAGATCAGCCCCAGCATTTT; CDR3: CASSPQGRDQPQHF
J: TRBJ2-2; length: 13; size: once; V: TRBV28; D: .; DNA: TGTGCCAGCAGTTCCGGACAATCCGGGGAGCTGTTTTTT; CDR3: CASSSGQSGELFF
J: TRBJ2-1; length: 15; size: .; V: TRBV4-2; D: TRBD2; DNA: TGTGCCAGCAGCCCCCGCGGGGCGGGGGGGCCGGAGCAGTTCTTC; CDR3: CASSPRGAGGPEQFF
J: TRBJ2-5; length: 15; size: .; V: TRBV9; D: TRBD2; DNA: TGTGCCAGCAGCGTAACGGGGGGAGAAATAGAGACCCAGTACTTC; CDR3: CASSVTGGEIETQYF
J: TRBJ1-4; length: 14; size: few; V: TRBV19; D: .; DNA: TGTGCCAGTAGTGCGGGGCGAATTGATGAAAAACTGTTTTTT; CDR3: CASSAGRIDEKLFF
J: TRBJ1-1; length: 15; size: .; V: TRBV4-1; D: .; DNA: TGCGCCAGCAGCTCCCACCAGCGCCTAAACACTGAAGCTTTCTTT; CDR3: CASSSHQRLNTEAFF
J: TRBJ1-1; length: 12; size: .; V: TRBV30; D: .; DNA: TGTGCCTGGGGCCCAACGAACACTGAAGCTTTCTTT; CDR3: CAWGPTNTEAFF
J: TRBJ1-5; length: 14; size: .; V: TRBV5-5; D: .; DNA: TGTGCCAGCAGCTTGAGGGCAGACAATCAGCCCCAGCATTTT; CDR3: CASSLRADNQPQHF
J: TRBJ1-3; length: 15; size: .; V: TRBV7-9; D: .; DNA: TGTGCCAGCACTCCCGGTCAGGACTCTGGAAACACCATATATTTT; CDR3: CASTPGQDSGNTIYF
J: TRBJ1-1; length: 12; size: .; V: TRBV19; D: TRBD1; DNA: TGTGCCAGTGATACAGGGGGCGCGGAAGCTTTCTTT; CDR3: CASDTGGAEAFF
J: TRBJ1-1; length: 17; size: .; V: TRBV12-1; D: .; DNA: TGTGCCAGCAGCTTTAACCGGGACAGGATGTCGGTCACTGAAGCTTTCTTT; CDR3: CASSFNRDRMSVTEAFF
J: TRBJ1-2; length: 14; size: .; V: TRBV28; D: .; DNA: TGTGCCAGCCGGGACGGGGGGCTGACTATTGGCTACACCTTC; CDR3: CASRDGGLTIGYTF
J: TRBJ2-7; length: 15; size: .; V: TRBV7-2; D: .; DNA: TGTGCCAGCAGCTTAGGGATCGGGCCCCATTACGAGCAGTACTTC; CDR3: CASSLGIGPHYEQYF
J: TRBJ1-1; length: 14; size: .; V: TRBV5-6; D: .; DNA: TGTGCCAGCAGGGGATGGGCGATGAACACTGAAGCTTTCTTT; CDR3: CASRGWAMNTEAFF
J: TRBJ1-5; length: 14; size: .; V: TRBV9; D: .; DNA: TGTGCCAGCAGCTCCGGGACGGGCAATCAGCCCCAGCATTTT; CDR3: CASSSGTGNQPQHF
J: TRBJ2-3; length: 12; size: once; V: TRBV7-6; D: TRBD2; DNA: TGTGCCAGCAGCCACCTGGCGGGAGAAACGTATTTT; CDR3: CASSHLAGETYF
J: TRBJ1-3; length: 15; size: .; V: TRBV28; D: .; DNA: TGTGCCAGCAGTCCCTCCGTCGGCTCTGGAAACACCATATATTTT; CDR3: CASSPSVGSGNTIYF
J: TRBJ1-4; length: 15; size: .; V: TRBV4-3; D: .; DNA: TGCGCCAGCAGCCAAGTCGGCGGGGTAAATGAAAAACTGTTTTTT; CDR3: CASSQVGGVNEKLFF
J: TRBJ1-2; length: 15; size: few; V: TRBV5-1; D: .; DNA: TGCGCCAGCAGCTTGGATGACGGAATCGACTATGGCTACACCTTC; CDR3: CASSLDDGIDYGYTF
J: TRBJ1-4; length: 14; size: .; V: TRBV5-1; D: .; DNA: TGCGCCAGCAGCTTGGACAGGGAAGATGAAAAACTGTTTTTT; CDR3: CASSLDREDEKLFF
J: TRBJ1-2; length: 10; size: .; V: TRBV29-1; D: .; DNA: TGCAGCGTTGACAGCACTTTCTACACCTTC; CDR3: CSVDSTFYTF
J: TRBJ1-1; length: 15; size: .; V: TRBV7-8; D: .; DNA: TGTGCCAGCAGCGGGAGAACGACAAGGAACACTGAAGCTTTCTTT; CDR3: CASSGRTTRNTEAFF
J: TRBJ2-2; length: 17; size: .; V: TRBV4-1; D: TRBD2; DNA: TGCGCCAGCAGCGCACGTTTTCTAGCGGAAAGACCCGGGGAGCTGTTTTTT; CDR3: CASSARFLAERPGELFF